Sequencing of this T cell receptor beta chain was carried out in a study of T-cell memory formation after mild COVID-19. A single record per CDR3 protein comes from TCRdb applying MiXCR to the 5' RACE reads. The top ten hold about a fifth of the sample, which has about 430,000 distinct CDR3 sequences, roughly 18% seen once. Study results and limitations: CD4/CD8 balance held among clones contracting day 15 to 85, and later expanders leaned CD4+.

This clonotype has just a few counts. Its target is not known. CDR1 is DFQATT and CDR2 is SNEGSKA in the germline V gene (reference sequence). Trimming took 5 bases from V and 1 from J, leaving 9 bases between them. There are 13 residues in the CDR3. Sequencing used PBMCs or a T cell subset sorted from them (not recorded which). The chain is built from TRBV20-1 and TRBJ1-5; D might be TRBD1 (6 bases). This TCR came from a man aged 18-30 years who had mild COVID-19 (a few samples of this study predate the infection). Cell type and time point are not known. The CDR3 loop is CSAWTESNQPQHF. As DNA, the CDR3 is TGCAGTGCTTGGACAGAGAGCAATCAGCCCCAGCATTTT.